A selection of T cell receptor beta chains follows, all from one sample in a study of blood T cell repertoires in COVID-19. Sequencing was performed with immunoSEQ multiplex PCR; in TCRdb, only in-frame clones are kept and a portion is missing. The sample lists about 370,000 clones, 75% to 90% occurring once. Specimen: PBMCs or T cells enriched from blood (not recorded which). Receptors were obtained from a man between 18 and 35 years old who had recovered from COVID-19. CDR3s include the opening cysteine and the closing phenylalanine or tryptophan. Fields, in order: V gene, J gene, clone size, D gene, CDR3 protein, CDR3 DNA. D genes are given only for firm matches. Size values are once, few and many counts, or a class for expanded clones, and some rows have none.

V gene: TRBV13
J gene: TRBJ2-7
clone size: once
D gene: .
CDR3 protein: CASSFTLGEQYF
CDR3 DNA: TGTGCCAGCAGCTTCACTCTCGGGGAGCAGTACTTC

V gene: TRBV7-2
J gene: TRBJ1-5
clone size: .
D gene: .
CDR3 protein: CASSLVGGESNQPQHF
CDR3 DNA: TGTGCCAGCAGCTTAGTAGGCGGTGAGTCCAATCAGCCCCAGCATTTT

V gene: TRBV19
J gene: TRBJ1-5
clone size: .
D gene: TRBD1
CDR3 protein: CASSETGGLGQPQHF
CDR3 DNA: TGTGCCAGTAGTGAGACAGGGGGCTTGGGTCAGCCCCAGCATTTT

V gene: TRBV3-1/TRBV3-2
J gene: TRBJ2-2
clone size: .
D gene: TRBD2
CDR3 protein: CASSQGRGGRAGGELFF
CDR3 DNA: TGTGCCAGCAGCCAAGGGAGAGGCGGGAGGGCCGGCGGGGAGCTGTTTTTT

V gene: TRBV27
J gene: TRBJ2-1
clone size: .
D gene: TRBD2
CDR3 protein: CASSLSGRANNEQFF
CDR3 DNA: TGTGCCAGCAGTTTATCCGGGAGGGCCAACAATGAGCAGTTCTTC

V gene: TRBV4-1
J gene: TRBJ1-2
clone size: .
D gene: .
CDR3 protein: CASSQSSGVGGYTF
CDR3 DNA: TGCGCCAGCAGCCAGTCTTCAGGGGTGGGCGGCTACACCTTC

V gene: TRBV11-2
J gene: TRBJ1-1
clone size: .
D gene: .
CDR3 protein: CASSLVRDTEAFF
CDR3 DNA: TGTGCCAGCAGCTTAGTCAGGGACACTGAAGCTTTCTTT

V gene: TRBV3-1/TRBV3-2
J gene: TRBJ2-5
clone size: .
D gene: TRBD2
CDR3 protein: CAAAGGGAVLETQYF
CDR3 DNA: TGTGCCGCAGCCGGCGGGGGGGCGGTTTTAGAGACCCAGTACTTC

V gene: TRBV18
J gene: TRBJ1-2
clone size: .
D gene: TRBD1
CDR3 protein: CASSQTGETGYTF
CDR3 DNA: TGTGCCAGCTCGCAGACAGGGGAGACTGGCTACACCTTC

V gene: TRBV5-1
J gene: TRBJ2-3
clone size: .
D gene: TRBD1
CDR3 protein: CASRMGQGADTQYF
CDR3 DNA: TGCGCCAGCAGAATGGGACAGGGGGCGGATACGCAGTATTTT

V gene: TRBV6-5
J gene: TRBJ2-7
clone size: .
D gene: TRBD1
CDR3 protein: CASSFKRTGPYEQYF
CDR3 DNA: TGTGCCAGCAGTTTCAAGAGGACAGGCCCCTACGAGCAGTACTTC

V gene: TRBV2
J gene: TRBJ1-1
clone size: .
D gene: TRBD1
CDR3 protein: CASSFQGAGTEAFF
CDR3 DNA: TGTGCCAGCAGCTTCCAGGGGGCTGGGACTGAAGCTTTCTTT

V gene: TRBV6-4
J gene: TRBJ1-5
clone size: .
D gene: TRBD1
CDR3 protein: CASSPDRNQPQHF
CDR3 DNA: TGTGCCAGCAGCCCGGACAGGAATCAGCCCCAGCATTTT

V gene: TRBV7-2
J gene: TRBJ2-1
clone size: .
D gene: TRBD2
CDR3 protein: CASSLARGGDNEQFF
CDR3 DNA: TGTGCCAGCAGCTTAGCCCGGGGGGGAGACAATGAGCAGTTCTTC

V gene: TRBV6-5
J gene: TRBJ1-2
clone size: .
D gene: .
CDR3 protein: CASRMVPHNVNGYTF
CDR3 DNA: TGTGCCAGCAGGATGGTGCCCCACAATGTAAATGGCTACACCTTC

V gene: TRBV6-5
J gene: TRBJ2-7
clone size: .
D gene: TRBD2
CDR3 protein: CASRARGGVHYEQYF
CDR3 DNA: TGTGCCAGCAGGGCGCGGGGGGGAGTGCACTACGAGCAGTACTTC

V gene: TRBV28
J gene: TRBJ2-7
clone size: .
D gene: TRBD1
CDR3 protein: CASSLFGQGLGYEQYF
CDR3 DNA: TGTGCCAGCAGTTTATTCGGACAGGGGTTGGGCTACGAGCAGTACTTC

V gene: TRBV28
J gene: TRBJ1-1
clone size: .
D gene: TRBD1
CDR3 protein: CASSPRQGARRTEAFF
CDR3 DNA: TGTGCCAGCAGTCCTCGACAGGGGGCCCGTAGGACTGAAGCTTTCTTT

V gene: TRBV27
J gene: TRBJ2-3
clone size: .
D gene: TRBD2
CDR3 protein: CASSLTSGGAADTQYF
CDR3 DNA: TGTGCCAGCAGTTTAACTAGCGGGGGGGCAGCAGATACGCAGTATTTT

V gene: TRBV15
J gene: TRBJ2-4
clone size: .
D gene: TRBD1
CDR3 protein: CATSRMGTGVAKNIQYF
CDR3 DNA: TGTGCCACCAGCAGAATGGGGACAGGGGTAGCCAAAAACATTCAGTACTTC

V gene: TRBV18
J gene: TRBJ2-7
clone size: .
D gene: TRBD1
CDR3 protein: CASSPPGQGAGYEQYF
CDR3 DNA: TGTGCCAGCTCACCCCCCGGACAGGGGGCAGGATACGAGCAGTACTTC

V gene: TRBV3-1/TRBV3-2
J gene: TRBJ2-5
clone size: .
D gene: .
CDR3 protein: CASSPGGGSATQYF
CDR3 DNA: TGTGCCAGCAGCCCCGGTGGTGGAAGCGCGACCCAGTACTTC

V gene: TRBV10-1
J gene: TRBJ1-2
clone size: .
D gene: .
CDR3 protein: CASSEWPGYGYTF
CDR3 DNA: TGCGCCAGCAGTGAGTGGCCAGGGTATGGCTACACCTTC

V gene: TRBV25-1
J gene: TRBJ2-1
clone size: .
D gene: TRBD2
CDR3 protein: CASSPGTSGNYEQFF
CDR3 DNA: TGTGCCAGCAGTCCCGGGACTAGCGGGAACTATGAGCAGTTCTTC

V gene: TRBV6-2/TRBV6-3
J gene: TRBJ2-7
clone size: .
D gene: TRBD2
CDR3 protein: CASSLGLAATYEQYF
CDR3 DNA: TGTGCCAGCAGTCTCGGACTAGCGGCAACCTACGAGCAGTACTTC

V gene: TRBV4-1
J gene: TRBJ2-1
clone size: .
D gene: TRBD1
CDR3 protein: CASSQASTGADLPIYNEQFF
CDR3 DNA: TGCGCCAGCAGCCAGGCCTCGACAGGGGCCGACCTCCCGATTTACAATGAGCAGTTCTTC

V gene: TRBV30
J gene: TRBJ2-1
clone size: .
D gene: TRBD2
CDR3 protein: CAWRGPTTSGPSYNEQFF
CDR3 DNA: TGTGCCTGGAGAGGCCCAACTACTAGCGGCCCCTCCTACAATGAGCAGTTCTTC

V gene: TRBV5-1
J gene: TRBJ1-2
clone size: .
D gene: .
CDR3 protein: CASSQTDSLYGYTF
CDR3 DNA: TGCGCCAGCAGCCAGACGGACAGCCTCTATGGCTACACCTTC

V gene: TRBV5-1
J gene: TRBJ1-1
clone size: .
D gene: .
CDR3 protein: CASRRGNTEAFF
CDR3 DNA: TGCGCCAGCAGGAGAGGGAACACTGAAGCTTTCTTT

V gene: TRBV5-4
J gene: TRBJ1-2
clone size: .
D gene: .
CDR3 protein: CASSPGGRTNYGYTF
CDR3 DNA: TGTGCCAGCAGCCCGGGAGGGCGGACTAACTATGGCTACACCTTC

V gene: TRBV19
J gene: TRBJ1-1
clone size: few
D gene: .
CDR3 protein: CASSMSFGGLSNEAFF
CDR3 DNA: TGTGCCAGTAGTATGTCCTTCGGGGGGTTGAGTAATGAAGCTTTCTTT

V gene: TRBV7-9
J gene: TRBJ1-5
clone size: few
D gene: TRBD1
CDR3 protein: CASSTSGTGETQPQHF
CDR3 DNA: TGTGCCAGCAGCACCTCCGGGACAGGGGAAACTCAGCCCCAGCATTTT

V gene: TRBV7-3
J gene: TRBJ2-7
clone size: .
D gene: TRBD2
CDR3 protein: CASSPQRGGEQYF
CDR3 DNA: TGTGCCAGCAGCCCTCAGCGGGGGGGCGAGCAGTACTTC

V gene: TRBV7-9
J gene: TRBJ1-2
clone size: .
D gene: TRBD1
CDR3 protein: CASRPRGQGLYTF
CDR3 DNA: TGTGCCAGCAGGCCGAGGGGGCAGGGTCTGTACACCTTC

V gene: TRBV23-1
J gene: TRBJ1-6
clone size: .
D gene: .
CDR3 protein: CASSHQVWLVSPLHF
CDR3 DNA: TGCGCCAGCAGTCATCAGGTGTGGCTGGTTTCACCCCTCCACTTT

V gene: TRBV6-5
J gene: TRBJ1-4
clone size: .
D gene: TRBD1
CDR3 protein: CASSYRTGGSEKLFF
CDR3 DNA: TGTGCCAGCAGTTACCGGACAGGGGGCAGTGAAAAACTGTTTTTT

V gene: TRBV4-3
J gene: TRBJ2-7
clone size: .
D gene: TRBD2
CDR3 protein: CASSQDGGLAGGRYEQYF
CDR3 DNA: TGCGCCAGCAGCCAAGATGGGGGCCTAGCGGGAGGACGCTACGAGCAGTACTTC

V gene: TRBV18
J gene: TRBJ2-7
clone size: .
D gene: .
CDR3 protein: CASSDRNGEQYF
CDR3 DNA: TGTGCCAGCTCAGACAGAAATGGGGAGCAGTACTTC

V gene: TRBV19
J gene: TRBJ2-2
clone size: .
D gene: .
CDR3 protein: CASTLGGRIPGELFF
CDR3 DNA: TGTGCCAGTACCCTAGGGGGTAGGATCCCCGGGGAGCTGTTTTTT

V gene: TRBV28
J gene: TRBJ1-3
clone size: .
D gene: .
CDR3 protein: CASRLSSGNTIYF
CDR3 DNA: TGTGCCAGCAGGCTGAGCTCTGGAAACACCATATATTTT

V gene: TRBV7-2
J gene: TRBJ2-1
clone size: .
D gene: .
CDR3 protein: CASRSGRGTYNEQFF
CDR3 DNA: TGTGCCAGCAGATCCGGCAGGGGCACCTACAATGAGCAGTTCTTC

V gene: TRBV5-6
J gene: TRBJ2-7
clone size: few
D gene: .
CDR3 protein: CASSLVATAYEQYF
CDR3 DNA: TGTGCCAGCAGCTTGGTCGCCACAGCCTACGAGCAGTACTTC

V gene: TRBV19
J gene: TRBJ1-2
clone size: .
D gene: .
CDR3 protein: CASSPNAGSLYGYTF
CDR3 DNA: TGTGCCAGTAGTCCCAACGCAGGATCACTCTATGGCTACACCTTC

V gene: TRBV4-1
J gene: TRBJ2-7
clone size: .
D gene: .
CDR3 protein: CASSPVTYYEQYF
CDR3 DNA: TGCGCCAGCAGCCCAGTGACTTACTACGAGCAGTACTTC

V gene: TRBV5-4
J gene: TRBJ2-7
clone size: .
D gene: TRBD1
CDR3 protein: CASSSGQGNEQYF
CDR3 DNA: TGTGCCAGCAGCTCGGGACAGGGGAACGAGCAGTACTTC

V gene: TRBV5-1
J gene: TRBJ1-1
clone size: .
D gene: TRBD1
CDR3 protein: CASSPRGPGTEAFF
CDR3 DNA: TGCGCCAGCAGCCCAAGGGGGCCAGGCACTGAAGCTTTCTTT

V gene: TRBV7-2
J gene: TRBJ2-5
clone size: many
D gene: .
CDR3 protein: CASSLAGRGKTQYF
CDR3 DNA: TGTGCCAGCAGCTTAGCGGGGAGGGGGAAGACCCAGTACTTC

V gene: TRBV9
J gene: TRBJ2-7
clone size: .
D gene: TRBD1
CDR3 protein: CASSAPGTGSYEQYF
CDR3 DNA: TGTGCCAGCAGCGCACCCGGGACAGGGAGCTACGAGCAGTACTTC

V gene: TRBV5-1
J gene: TRBJ2-3
clone size: .
D gene: .
CDR3 protein: CASSLSLNGGTDTQYF
CDR3 DNA: TGCGCCAGCAGCCTCAGCCTGAATGGAGGCACAGATACGCAGTATTTT

V gene: TRBV2
J gene: TRBJ1-5
clone size: .
D gene: .
CDR3 protein: CASSEVQGHSNQPQHF
CDR3 DNA: TGTGCCAGCAGTGAAGTTCAGGGACATAGCAATCAGCCCCAGCATTTT